One sample yielded the 4 T cell receptor beta chains listed below, sequenced in a study of blood T cell repertoires in COVID-19. The assay was immunoSEQ multiplex PCR, and TCRdb's table has in-frame clones only and misses some. The sample records just over 250,000 clones, approximately 86% being singletons. The sample consisted of peripheral blood. The receptor set was obtained from a man aged 35 to 55 who had recovered from COVID-19.

The genes are TRBV2 and TRBJ1-5; TRBD1 is a possible D gene (5 bases). This CDR3 has 13 amino acids. V lost 7 bases to trimming and J lost 7 bases, with 14 bases between them. Germline V gene data show CDR1 as SNHLY and CDR2 as FYNNEI. CDR3 in amino acids: CASNPRGGQPQHF. CDR3 bases: TGTGCCAGCAATCCCCGGGGGGGACAGCCCCAGCATTTT. The variable domain in full, completed from reference TRBV2 and TRBJ1-5, reads EPEVTQTPSHQVTQMGQEVILRCVPISNHLYFYWYRQILGQKVEFLVSFYNNEISEKSEIFDDQFSVERPDGSNFTLKIRSTKLEDSAMYFCASNPRGGQPQHFGDGTRLSIL.

This clone was recorded once. This chain joins TRBV6-6 and TRBJ1-3; D gene ambiguous. Trimming pared 6 bases from V and 4 bases from J, leaving 13 bases between. The CDR3 runs to 14 residues. CDR1 is MNHNY and CDR2 is SVGAGI in the germline V gene (reference sequence). The CDR3 sequence is CASSLSGAGNTIYF. The CDR3 coding sequence is TGTGCCAGCAGCCTGTCGGGAGCCGGAAACACCATATATTTT.

The genes are TRBV6-4 and TRBJ2-3; D is unclear. Trimming shortened V by 0 bases and J by 1 base, and 11 bases separated the two germline ends. The V gene's germline CDR1 is MRHNA and CDR2 SNTAGT. This CDR3 is 16 amino acids long. The CDR3: CASSDSEEGGTDTQYF. In nucleotides, the CDR3 is TGTGCCAGCAGTGACTCCGAGGAAGGAGGCACAGATACGCAGTATTTT.

The V call is TRBV4-1, the J call TRBJ1-2; the D gene is possibly TRBD1 (6 bases). The V gene's germline CDR1 is MGHRA and CDR2 YSYEKL. Between the trimmed V and J ends, which lost 0 bases and 6 bases, there was a span of 23 bases. The CDR3 consists of 18 residues. In nucleotides, the CDR3 is TGCGCCAGCAGCCAAGAGTGGAGAGGGGGGGCTCTAAGAGATGGCTACACCTTC. Translated: CASSQEWRGGALRDGYTF.